This T cell receptor beta chain is from a study of cytomegalovirus exposure and HLA in healthy donors. The PCR ran on 60 Vbeta and 13 Jbeta primers. The data were produced by immunoSEQ multiplex PCR, yet TCRdb's version contains in-frame clones alone and is incomplete. This table holds some 140,000 clones, about 80% found once. V lost 1 base and J lost 3, with 13 bases in between. CDR1 SGHVS and CDR2 FNYEAQ come from the germline V gene. This CDR3 spans 16 amino acids. The sequence derives from a man younger than 40 in good health and CMV-seronegative. The sample was PBMCs. The chain joins TRBV7-6 to TRBJ2-1, with D possibly being TRBD2 (6 bases). CDR3 protein: CASSLEAGLRYNEQFF. CDR3 sequence (DNA): TGTGCCAGCAGCTTAGAAGCAGGACTACGCTACAATGAGCAGTTCTTC.